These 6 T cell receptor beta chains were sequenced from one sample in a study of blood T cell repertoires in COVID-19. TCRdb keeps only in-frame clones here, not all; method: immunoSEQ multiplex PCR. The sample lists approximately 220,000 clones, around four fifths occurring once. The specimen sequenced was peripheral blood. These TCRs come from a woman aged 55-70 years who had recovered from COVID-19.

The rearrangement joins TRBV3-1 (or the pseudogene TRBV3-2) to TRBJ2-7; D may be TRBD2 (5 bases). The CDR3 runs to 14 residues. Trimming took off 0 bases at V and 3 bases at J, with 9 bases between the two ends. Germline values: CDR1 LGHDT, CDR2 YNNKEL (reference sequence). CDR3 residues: CASSQEATNYEQYF. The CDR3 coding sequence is TGTGCCAGCAGCCAAGAGGCGACTAACTACGAGCAGTACTTC.

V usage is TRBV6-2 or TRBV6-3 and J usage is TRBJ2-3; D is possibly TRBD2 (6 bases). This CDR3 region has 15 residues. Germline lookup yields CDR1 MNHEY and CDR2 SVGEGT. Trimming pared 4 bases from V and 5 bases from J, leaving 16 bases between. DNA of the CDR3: TGTGCCAGCAGTTTCGGACTAAGTCGACAAGATACGCAGTATTTT. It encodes CASSFGLSRQDTQYF.

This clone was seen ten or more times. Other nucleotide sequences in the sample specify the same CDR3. The DNA for the CDR3 is TGCGCCAGCAGCTTGGGGCAGATGAACACTGAAGCTTTCTTT. Protein product: CASSLGQMNTEAFF. The rearrangement links TRBV5-1 to TRBJ1-1; D is unresolved. CDR1 SGHRS and CDR2 YFSETQ come from the germline V gene. This CDR3 has 14 amino acids. With 0 bases removed from V and 0 bases from J, the gap between germline ends came to 6 bases.

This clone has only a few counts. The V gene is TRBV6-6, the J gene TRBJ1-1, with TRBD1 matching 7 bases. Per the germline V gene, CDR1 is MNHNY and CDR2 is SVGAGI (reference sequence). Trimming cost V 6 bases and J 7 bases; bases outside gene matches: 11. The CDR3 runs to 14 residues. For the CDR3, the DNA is TGTGCCAGCAGATCAACCGGGACAGATAATGAAGCTTTCTTT. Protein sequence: CASRSTGTDNEAFF.

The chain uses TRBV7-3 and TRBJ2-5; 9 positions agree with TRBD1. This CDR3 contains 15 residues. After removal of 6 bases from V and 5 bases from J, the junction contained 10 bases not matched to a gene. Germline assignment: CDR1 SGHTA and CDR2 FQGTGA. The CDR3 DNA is TGTGCCAGCAGTACCGGGACAGGGAGGGGCGAGACCCAGTACTTC. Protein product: CASSTGTGRGETQYF.

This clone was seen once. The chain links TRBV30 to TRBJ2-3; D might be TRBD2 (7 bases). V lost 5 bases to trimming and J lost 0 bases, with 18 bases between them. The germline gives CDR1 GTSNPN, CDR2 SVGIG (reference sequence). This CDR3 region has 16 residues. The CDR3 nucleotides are TGTGCCTGGGGAGACGGGGGGCGATCTAGCACAGATACGCAGTATTTT. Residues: CAWGDGGRSSTDTQYF.